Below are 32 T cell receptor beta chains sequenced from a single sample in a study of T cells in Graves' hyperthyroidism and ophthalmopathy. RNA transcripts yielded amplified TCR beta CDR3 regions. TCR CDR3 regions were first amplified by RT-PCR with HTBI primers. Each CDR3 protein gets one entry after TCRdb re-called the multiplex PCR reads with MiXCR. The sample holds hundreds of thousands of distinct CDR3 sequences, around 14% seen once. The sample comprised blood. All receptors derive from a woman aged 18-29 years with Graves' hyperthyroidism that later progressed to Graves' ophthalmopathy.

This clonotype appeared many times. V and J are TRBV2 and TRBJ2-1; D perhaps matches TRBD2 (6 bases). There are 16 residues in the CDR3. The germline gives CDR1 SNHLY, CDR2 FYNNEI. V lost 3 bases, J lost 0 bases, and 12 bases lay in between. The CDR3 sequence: CASSDSPGSSYNEQFF. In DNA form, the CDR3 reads TGTGCCAGCAGTGATTCTCCCGGGAGCTCCTACAATGAGCAGTTCTTC.

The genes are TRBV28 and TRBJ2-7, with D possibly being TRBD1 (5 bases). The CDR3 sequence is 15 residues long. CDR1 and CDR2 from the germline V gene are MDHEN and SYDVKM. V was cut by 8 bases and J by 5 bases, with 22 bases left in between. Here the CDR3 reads CASLLPGQGDDEQYF. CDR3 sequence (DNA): TGTGCCAGCTTGTTGCCTGGGCAGGGTGACGACGAGCAGTACTTC.

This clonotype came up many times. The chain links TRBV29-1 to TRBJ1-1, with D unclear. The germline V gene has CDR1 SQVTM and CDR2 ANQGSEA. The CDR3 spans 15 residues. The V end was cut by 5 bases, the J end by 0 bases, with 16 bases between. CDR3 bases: TGCAGCGTTTACATGCACATAGCCCTGAACACTGAAGCTTTCTTT. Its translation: CSVYMHIALNTEAFF.

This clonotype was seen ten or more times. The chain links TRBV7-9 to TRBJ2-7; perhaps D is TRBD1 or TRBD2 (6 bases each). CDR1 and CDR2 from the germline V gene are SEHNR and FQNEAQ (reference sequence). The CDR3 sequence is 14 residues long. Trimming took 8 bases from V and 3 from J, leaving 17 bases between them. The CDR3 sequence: CASGRDTGRYEQYF. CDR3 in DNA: TGTGCCAGCGGGCGGGACACCGGACGCTACGAGCAGTACTTC.

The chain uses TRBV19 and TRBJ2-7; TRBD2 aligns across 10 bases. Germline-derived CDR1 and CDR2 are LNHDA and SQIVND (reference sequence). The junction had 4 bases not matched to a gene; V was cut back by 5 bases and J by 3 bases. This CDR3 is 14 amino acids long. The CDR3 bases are TGTGCCAGTAGTTATACTAGCGGGAACTACGAGCAGTACTTC. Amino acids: CASSYTSGNYEQYF.

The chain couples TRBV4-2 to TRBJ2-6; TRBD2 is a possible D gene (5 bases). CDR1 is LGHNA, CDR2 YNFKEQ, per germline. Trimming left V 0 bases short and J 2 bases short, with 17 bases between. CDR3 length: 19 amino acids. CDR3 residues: CASSQEPVGVEPGANVLTF. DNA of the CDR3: TGTGCCAGCAGCCAAGAGCCCGTCGGGGTGGAACCTGGGGCCAACGTCCTGACTTTC.

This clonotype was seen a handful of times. The CDR3 here is CASSDLADSAYEQYF. The DNA for the CDR3 is TGTGCCAGCAGTGATTTGGCGGACAGTGCCTACGAGCAGTACTTC. This chain uses TRBV6-1 with TRBJ2-7; tentatively, D is TRBD1 (6 bases). This CDR3 comprises 15 residues. Germline CDR1 is MNHNS and CDR2 is SASEGT. Trimming removed 3 bases at V and 2 bases at J, with 14 bases between.

The CDR3 region is CASSLGVHRPGEFF. Written as DNA, the CDR3 is TGTGCCAGCAGCCTCGGGGTCCATCGACCCGGGGAGTTCTTC. This chain joins TRBV5-4 and TRBJ2-1; a possible D gene is TRBD2 (5 bases). From germline, CDR1 is SGHNT and CDR2 YYREEE (reference sequence). Trimming pared 4 bases from V and 14 bases from J, leaving 22 bases between. The CDR3 covers 14 residues.

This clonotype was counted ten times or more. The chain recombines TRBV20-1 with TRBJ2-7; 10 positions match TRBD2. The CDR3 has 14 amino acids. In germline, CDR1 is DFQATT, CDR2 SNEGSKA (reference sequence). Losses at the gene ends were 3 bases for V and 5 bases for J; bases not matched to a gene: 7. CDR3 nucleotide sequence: TGCAGTGCTAGGGGCCTAGCGGGAGCACACGAGCAGTACTTC. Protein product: CSARGLAGAHEQYF.

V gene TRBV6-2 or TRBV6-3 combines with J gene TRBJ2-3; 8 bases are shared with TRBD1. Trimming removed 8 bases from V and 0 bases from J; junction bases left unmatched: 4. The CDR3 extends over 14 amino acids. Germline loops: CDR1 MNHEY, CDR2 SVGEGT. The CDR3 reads CASRDRSSTDTQYF. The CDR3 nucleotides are TGTGCCAGCCGGGACAGGTCCAGCACAGATACGCAGTATTTT.

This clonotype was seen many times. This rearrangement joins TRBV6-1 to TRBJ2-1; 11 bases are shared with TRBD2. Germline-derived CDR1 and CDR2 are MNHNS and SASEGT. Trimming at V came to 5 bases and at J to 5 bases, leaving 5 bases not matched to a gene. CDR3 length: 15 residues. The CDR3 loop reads CASSILAGGNNEQFF. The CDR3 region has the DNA TGTGCCAGCAGTATCCTAGCGGGAGGTAACAATGAGCAGTTCTTC.

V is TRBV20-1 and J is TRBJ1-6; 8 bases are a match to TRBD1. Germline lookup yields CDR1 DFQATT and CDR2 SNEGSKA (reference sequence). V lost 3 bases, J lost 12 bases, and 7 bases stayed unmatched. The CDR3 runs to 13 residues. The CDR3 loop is CSARDRASLPLHF. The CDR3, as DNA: TGCAGTGCTAGGGACAGGGCGTCTCTACCCCTCCACTTT.

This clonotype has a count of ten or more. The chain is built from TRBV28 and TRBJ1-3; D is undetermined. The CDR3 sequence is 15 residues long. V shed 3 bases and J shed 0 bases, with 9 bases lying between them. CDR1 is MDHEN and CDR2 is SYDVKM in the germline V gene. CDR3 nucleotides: TGTGCCAGCAGTTTTGCCCAAGTCTCTGGAAACACCATATATTTT. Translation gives CASSFAQVSGNTIYF.

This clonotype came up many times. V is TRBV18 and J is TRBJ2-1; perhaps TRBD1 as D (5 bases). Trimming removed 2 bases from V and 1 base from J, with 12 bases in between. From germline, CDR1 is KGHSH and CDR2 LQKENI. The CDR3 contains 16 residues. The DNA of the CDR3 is TGTGCCAGCTCACCAAATACAGGACCATCCTACAATGAGCAGTTCTTC. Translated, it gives CASSPNTGPSYNEQFF.

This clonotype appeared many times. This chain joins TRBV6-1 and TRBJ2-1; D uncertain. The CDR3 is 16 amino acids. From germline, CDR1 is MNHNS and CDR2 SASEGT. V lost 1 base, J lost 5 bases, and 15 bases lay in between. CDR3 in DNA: TGTGCCAGCAGTGAAGTTTATGGGGTAAGGAACAATGAGCAGTTCTTC. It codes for CASSEVYGVRNNEQFF.

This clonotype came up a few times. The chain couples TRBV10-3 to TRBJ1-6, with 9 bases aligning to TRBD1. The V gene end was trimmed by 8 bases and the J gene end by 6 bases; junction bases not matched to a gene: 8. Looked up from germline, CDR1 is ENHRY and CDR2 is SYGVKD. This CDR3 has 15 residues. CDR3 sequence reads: CAIGVQGAGNSPLHF. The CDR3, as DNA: TGTGCCATCGGAGTACAGGGGGCCGGTAATTCACCCCTCCACTTT.

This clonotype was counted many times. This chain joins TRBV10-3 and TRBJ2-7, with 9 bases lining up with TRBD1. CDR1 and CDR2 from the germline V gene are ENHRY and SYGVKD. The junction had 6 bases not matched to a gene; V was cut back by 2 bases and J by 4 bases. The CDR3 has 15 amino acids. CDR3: CAISEGGQGHYEQYF. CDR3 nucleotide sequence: TGTGCCATCAGTGAGGGCGGACAGGGGCATTACGAGCAGTACTTC.

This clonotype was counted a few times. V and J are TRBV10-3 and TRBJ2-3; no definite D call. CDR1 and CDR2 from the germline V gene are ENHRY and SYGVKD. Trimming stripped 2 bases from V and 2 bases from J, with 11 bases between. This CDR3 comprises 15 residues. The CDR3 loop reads CAISEAGSYTDTQYF. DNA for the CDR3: TGTGCCATCAGTGAGGCAGGAAGCTACACAGATACGCAGTATTTT.

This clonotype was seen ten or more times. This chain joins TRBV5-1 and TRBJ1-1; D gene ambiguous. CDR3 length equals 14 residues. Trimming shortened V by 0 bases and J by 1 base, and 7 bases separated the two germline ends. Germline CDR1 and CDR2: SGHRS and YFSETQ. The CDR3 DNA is TGCGCCAGCAGCTTGGCGGACGGGAACACTGAAGCTTTCTTT. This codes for CASSLADGNTEAFF. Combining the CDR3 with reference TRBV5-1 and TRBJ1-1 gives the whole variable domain KAGVTQTPRYLIKTRGQQVTLSCSPISGHRSVSWYQQTPGQGLQFLFEYFSETQRNKGNFPGRFSGRQFSNSRSEMNVSTLELGDSALYLCASSLADGNTEAFFGQGTRLTVV.

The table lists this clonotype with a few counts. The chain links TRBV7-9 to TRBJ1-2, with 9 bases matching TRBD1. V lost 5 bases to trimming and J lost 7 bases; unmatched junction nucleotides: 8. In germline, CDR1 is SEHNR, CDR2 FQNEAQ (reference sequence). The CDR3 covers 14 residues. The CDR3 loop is CASSPRTGVSGYTF. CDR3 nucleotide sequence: TGTGCCAGCAGCCCCAGGACAGGGGTTTCTGGCTACACCTTC.

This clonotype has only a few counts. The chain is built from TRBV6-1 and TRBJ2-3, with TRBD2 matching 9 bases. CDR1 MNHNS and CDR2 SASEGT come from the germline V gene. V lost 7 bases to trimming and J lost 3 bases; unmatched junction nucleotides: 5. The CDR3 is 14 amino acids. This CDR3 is CASKRGRATDTQYF. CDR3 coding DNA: TGTGCCAGCAAACGCGGGAGGGCGACAGATACGCAGTATTTT.

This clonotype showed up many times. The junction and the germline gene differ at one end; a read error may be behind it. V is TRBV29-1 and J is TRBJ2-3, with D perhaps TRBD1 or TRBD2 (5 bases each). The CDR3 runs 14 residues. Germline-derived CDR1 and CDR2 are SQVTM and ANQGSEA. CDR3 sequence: CSAEVAQGADTQYF. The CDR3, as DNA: TGCAGCGCTGAAGTAGCCCAGGGAGCAGATACGCAGTATTTT.

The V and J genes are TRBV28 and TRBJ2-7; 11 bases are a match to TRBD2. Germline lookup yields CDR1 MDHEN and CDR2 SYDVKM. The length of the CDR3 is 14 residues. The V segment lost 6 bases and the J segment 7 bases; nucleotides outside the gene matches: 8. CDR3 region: CASRVAGGPFEQYF. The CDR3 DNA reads TGTGCCAGCAGAGTAGCGGGAGGGCCGTTTGAGCAGTACTTC.

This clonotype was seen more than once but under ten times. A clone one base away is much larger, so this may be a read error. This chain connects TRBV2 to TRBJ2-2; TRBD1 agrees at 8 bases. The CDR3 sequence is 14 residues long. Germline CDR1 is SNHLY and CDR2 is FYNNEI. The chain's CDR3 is CAGSEQGVTGELFF. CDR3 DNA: TGTGCCGGCAGTGAACAGGGGGTGACCGGGGAGCTGTTTTTT.

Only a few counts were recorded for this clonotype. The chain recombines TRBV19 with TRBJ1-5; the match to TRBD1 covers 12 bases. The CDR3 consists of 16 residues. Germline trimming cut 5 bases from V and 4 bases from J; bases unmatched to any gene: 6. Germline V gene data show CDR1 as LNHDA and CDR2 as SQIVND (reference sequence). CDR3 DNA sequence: TGTGCCAGTAGTGATCCGGGACAGGGGGCTAATCAGCCCCAGCATTTT. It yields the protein CASSDPGQGANQPQHF.

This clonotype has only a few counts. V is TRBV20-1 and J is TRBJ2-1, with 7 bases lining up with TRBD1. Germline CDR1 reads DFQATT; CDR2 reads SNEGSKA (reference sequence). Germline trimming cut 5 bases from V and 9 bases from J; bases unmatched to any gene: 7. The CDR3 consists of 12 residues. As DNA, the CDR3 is TGCAGTGCTGGTAGGACAGGTACTGAGCAGTTCTTC. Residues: CSAGRTGTEQFF.

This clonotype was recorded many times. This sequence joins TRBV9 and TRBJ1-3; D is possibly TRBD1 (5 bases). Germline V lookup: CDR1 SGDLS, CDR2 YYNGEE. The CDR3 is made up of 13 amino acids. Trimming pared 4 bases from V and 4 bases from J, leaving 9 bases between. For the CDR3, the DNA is TGTGCCAGCAGCCGGGGCGACGGAAACACCATATATTTT. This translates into CASSRGDGNTIYF. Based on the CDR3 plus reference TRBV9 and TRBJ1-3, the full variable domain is DSGVTQTPKHLITATGQRVTLRCSPRSGDLSVYWYQQSLDQGLQFLIQYYNGEERAKGNILERFSAQQFPDLHSELNLSSLELGDSALYFCASSRGDGNTIYFGEGSWLTVV.

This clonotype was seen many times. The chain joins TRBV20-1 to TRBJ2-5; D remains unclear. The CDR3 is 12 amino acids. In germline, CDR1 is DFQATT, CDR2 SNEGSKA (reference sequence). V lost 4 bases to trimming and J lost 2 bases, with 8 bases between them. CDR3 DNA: TGCAGTGCTAAACCGGGTCAAGAGACCCAGTACTTC. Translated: CSAKPGQETQYF.

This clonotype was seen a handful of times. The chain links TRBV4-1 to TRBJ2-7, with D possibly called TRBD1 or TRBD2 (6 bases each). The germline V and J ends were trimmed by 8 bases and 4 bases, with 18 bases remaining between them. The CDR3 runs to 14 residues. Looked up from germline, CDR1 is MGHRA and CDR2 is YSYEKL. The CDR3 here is CASRGGTSNYEQYF. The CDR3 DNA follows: TGCGCCAGCCGAGGGGGGACATCCAATTACGAGCAGTACTTC.

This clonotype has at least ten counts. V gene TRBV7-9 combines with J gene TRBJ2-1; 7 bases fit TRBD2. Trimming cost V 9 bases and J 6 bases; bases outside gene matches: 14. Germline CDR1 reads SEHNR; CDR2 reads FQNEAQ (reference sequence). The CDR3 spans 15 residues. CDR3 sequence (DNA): TGTGCCAGTGAACTCGGGGGAGGGCCGGCCAATGAGCAGTTCTTC. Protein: CASELGGGPANEQFF.

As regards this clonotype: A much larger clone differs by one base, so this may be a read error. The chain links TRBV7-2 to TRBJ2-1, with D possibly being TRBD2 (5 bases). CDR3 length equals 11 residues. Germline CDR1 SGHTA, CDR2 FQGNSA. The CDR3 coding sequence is TGTGGACTACGGAGCGACGAGGAGCAGTTCTTC. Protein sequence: CGLRSDEEQFF.

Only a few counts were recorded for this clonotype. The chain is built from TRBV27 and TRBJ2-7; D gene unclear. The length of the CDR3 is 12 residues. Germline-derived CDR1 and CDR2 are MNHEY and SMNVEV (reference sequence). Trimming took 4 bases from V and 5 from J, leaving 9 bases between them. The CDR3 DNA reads TGTGCCAGCAGTTCCTCCCTAGACGAGCAGTACTTC. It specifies CASSSSLDEQYF.